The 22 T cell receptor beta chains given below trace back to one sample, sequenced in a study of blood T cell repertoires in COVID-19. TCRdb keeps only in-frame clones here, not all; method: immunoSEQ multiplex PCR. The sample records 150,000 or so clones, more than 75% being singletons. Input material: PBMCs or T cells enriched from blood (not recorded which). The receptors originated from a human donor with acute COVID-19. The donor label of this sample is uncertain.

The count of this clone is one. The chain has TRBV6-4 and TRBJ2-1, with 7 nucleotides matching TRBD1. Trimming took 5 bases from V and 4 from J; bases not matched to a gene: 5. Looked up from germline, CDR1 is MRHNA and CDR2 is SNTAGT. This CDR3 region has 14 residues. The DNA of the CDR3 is TGTGCCAGCAGTCTCGAGACAGGGTACAATGAGCAGTTCTTC. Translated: CASSLETGYNEQFF.

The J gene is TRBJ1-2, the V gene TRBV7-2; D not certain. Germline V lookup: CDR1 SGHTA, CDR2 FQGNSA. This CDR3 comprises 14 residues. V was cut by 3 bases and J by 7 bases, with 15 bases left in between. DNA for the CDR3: TGTGCCAGCAGCTTGTTACACGCGACGGGTGGCTACACCTTC. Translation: CASSLLHATGGYTF.

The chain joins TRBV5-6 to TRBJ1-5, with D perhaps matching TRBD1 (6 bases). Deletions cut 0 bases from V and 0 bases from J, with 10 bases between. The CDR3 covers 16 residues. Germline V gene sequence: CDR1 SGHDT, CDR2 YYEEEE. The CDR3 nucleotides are TGTGCCAGCAGCTTGGGAAAGGGGGATAGCAATCAGCCCCAGCATTTT. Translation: CASSLGKGDSNQPQHF.

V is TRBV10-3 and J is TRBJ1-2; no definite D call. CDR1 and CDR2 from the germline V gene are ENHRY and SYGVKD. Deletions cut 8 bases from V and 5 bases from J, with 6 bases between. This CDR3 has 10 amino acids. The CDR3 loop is CAIGEYGYTF. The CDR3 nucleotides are TGTGCCATCGGGGAGTATGGCTACACCTTC.

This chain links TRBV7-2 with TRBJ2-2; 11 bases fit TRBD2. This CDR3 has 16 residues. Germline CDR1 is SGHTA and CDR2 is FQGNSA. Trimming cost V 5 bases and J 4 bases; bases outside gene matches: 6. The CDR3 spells CASSPIAGGPTGELFF. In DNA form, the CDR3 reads TGTGCCAGCAGCCCTATAGCGGGGGGGCCCACCGGGGAGCTGTTTTTT.

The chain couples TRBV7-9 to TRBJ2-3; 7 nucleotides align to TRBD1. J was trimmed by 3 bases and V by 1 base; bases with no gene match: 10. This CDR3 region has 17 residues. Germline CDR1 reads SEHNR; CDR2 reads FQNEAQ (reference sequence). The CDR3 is CASSLGPIGGGTDTQYF. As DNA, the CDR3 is TGTGCCAGCAGCTTAGGTCCAATAGGGGGCGGGACAGATACGCAGTATTTT. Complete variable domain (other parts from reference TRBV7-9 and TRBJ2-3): DTGVSQNPRHKITKRGQNVTFRCDPISEHNRLYWYRQTLGQGPEFLTYFQNEAQLEKSRLLSDRFSAERPKGSFSTLEIQRTEQGDSAMYLCASSLGPIGGGTDTQYFGPGTRLTVL.

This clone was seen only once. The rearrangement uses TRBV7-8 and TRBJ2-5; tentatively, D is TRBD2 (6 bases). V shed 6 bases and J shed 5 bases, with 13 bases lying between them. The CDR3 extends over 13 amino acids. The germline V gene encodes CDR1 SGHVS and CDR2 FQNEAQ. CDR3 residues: CASSWGVRETQYF. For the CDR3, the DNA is TGTGCCAGCAGTTGGGGGGTTCGGGAGACCCAGTACTTC. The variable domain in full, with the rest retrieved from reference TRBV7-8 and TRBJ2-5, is GAGVSQSPRYKVAKRGQDVALRCDPISGHVSLFWYQQALGQGPEFLTYFQNEAQLDKSGLPSDRFFAERPEGSVSTLKIQRTQQEDSAVYLCASSWGVRETQYFGPGTRLLVL.

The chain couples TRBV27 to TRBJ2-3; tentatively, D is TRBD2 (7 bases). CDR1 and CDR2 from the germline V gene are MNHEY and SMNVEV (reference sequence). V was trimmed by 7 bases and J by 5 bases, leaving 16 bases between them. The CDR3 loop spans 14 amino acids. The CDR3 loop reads CASKEGGLIDTQYF. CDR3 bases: TGTGCCAGCAAGGAGGGGGGGCTTATAGATACGCAGTATTTT.

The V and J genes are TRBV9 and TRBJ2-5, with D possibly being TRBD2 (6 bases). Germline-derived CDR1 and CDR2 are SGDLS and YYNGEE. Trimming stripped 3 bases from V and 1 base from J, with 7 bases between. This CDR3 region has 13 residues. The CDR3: CASSGGLQETQYF. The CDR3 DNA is TGTGCCAGCAGCGGGGGACTCCAAGAGACCCAGTACTTC.

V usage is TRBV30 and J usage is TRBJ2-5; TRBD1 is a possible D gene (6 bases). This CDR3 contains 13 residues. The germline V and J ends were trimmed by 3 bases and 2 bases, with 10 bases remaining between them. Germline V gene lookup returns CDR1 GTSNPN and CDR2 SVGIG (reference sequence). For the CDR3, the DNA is TGTGCCTGGAGCAGGGGCTATCAAGAGACCCAGTACTTC. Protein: CAWSRGYQETQYF.

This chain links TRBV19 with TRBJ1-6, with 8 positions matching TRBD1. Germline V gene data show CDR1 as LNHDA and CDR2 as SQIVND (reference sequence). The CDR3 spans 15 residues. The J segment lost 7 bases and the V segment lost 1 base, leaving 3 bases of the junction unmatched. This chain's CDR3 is CASSIVDRANSPLHF. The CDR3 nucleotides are TGTGCCAGTAGTATAGTGGACAGGGCAAATTCACCCCTCCACTTT.

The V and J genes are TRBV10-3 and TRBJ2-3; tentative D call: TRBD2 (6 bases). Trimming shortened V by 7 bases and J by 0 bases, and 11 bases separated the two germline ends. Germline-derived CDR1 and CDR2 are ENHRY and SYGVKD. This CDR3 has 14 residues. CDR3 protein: CAITPGTSTDTQYF. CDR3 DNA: TGTGCCATCACCCCCGGGACTAGCACAGATACGCAGTATTTT.

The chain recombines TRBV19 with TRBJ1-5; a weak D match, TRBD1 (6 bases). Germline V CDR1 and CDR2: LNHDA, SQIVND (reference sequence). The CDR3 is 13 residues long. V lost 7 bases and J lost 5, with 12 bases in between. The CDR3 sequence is CASTRDTYQPQHF. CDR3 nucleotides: TGTGCCAGTACCAGGGACACGTATCAGCCCCAGCATTTT.

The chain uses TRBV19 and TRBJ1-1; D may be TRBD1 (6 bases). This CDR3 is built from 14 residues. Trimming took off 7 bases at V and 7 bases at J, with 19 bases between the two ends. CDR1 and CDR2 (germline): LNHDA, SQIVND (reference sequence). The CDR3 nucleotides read TGTGCCAGTATTCAAATTACAGGGAGAAATGAAGCTTTCTTT. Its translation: CASIQITGRNEAFF.

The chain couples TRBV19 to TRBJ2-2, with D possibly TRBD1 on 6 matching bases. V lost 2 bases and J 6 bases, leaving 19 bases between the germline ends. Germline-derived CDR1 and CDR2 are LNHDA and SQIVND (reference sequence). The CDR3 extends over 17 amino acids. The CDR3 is CASSISSGGEVSGELFF. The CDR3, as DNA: TGTGCCAGTAGTATAAGTTCTGGGGGCGAGGTCTCCGGGGAGCTGTTTTTT.

As DNA, the CDR3 is TGTGCCAGTAGTATCCCAGGCGTTGCAATGGGCTACACCTTC. It codes for CASSIPGVAMGYTF. V and J are TRBV19 and TRBJ1-2; D not certain. V shed 3 bases and J shed 8 bases, with 16 bases lying between them. Germline V lookup: CDR1 LNHDA, CDR2 SQIVND (reference sequence). This CDR3 spans 14 amino acids.

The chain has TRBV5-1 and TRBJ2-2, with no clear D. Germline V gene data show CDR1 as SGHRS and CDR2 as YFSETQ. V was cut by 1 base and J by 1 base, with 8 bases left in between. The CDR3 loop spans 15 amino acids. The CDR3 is CASSLRVGNTGELFF. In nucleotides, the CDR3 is TGCGCCAGCAGCTTGAGAGTCGGGAACACCGGGGAGCTGTTTTTT.

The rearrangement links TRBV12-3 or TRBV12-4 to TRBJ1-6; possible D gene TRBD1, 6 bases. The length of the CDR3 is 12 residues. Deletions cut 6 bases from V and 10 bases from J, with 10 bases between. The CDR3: CASRYRESPLHF. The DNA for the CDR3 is TGTGCCAGCAGATACAGGGAATCACCCCTCCACTTT.

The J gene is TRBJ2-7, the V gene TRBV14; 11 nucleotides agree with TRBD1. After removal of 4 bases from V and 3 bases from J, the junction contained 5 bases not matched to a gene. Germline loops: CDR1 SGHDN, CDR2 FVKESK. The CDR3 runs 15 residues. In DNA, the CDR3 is TGTGCCAGCAGCCGAGGGACAGGGGGGGTCTACGAGCAGTACTTC. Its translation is CASSRGTGGVYEQYF.

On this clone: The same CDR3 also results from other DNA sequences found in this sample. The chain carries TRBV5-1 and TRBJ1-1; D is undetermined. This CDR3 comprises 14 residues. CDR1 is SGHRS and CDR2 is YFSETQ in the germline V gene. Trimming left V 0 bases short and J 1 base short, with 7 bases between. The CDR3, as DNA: TGCGCCAGCAGCTTGGTCGGTAAGAACACTGAAGCTTTCTTT. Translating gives CASSLVGKNTEAFF.

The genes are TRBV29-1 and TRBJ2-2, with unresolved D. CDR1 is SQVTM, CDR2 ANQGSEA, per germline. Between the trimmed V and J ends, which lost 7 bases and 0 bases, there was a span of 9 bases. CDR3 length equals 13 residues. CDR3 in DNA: TGCAGCGGGGCAGCAGCGAACACCGGGGAGCTGTTTTTT. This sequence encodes CSGAAANTGELFF.

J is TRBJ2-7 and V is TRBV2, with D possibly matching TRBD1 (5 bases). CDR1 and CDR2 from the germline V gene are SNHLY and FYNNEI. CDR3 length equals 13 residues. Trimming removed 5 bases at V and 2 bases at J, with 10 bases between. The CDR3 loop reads CASSLGPTYEQYF. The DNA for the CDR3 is TGTGCCAGCAGTCTGGGGCCGACCTACGAGCAGTACTTC.